This TCR beta chain was recovered during a study of long-term antiretroviral therapy in people with HIV. immunoSEQ v3.0 was run at survey level. Sequencing used immunoSEQ multiplex PCR; TCRdb keeps in-frame clones, though not all of them. The table lists 30,000 to 40,000 clones, roughly 88% of them singletons. Trimming removed 5 bases from V and 6 bases from J; junction bases left unmatched: 5. Germline CDR1 reads MDHEN; CDR2 reads SYDVKM. CDR3 size: 15 residues. The chain employs TRBV28 and TRBJ2-2, with 11 bases aligning to TRBD2. The sequencing used unsorted PBMCs, collected 2.2 years after starting antiretroviral therapy. The TCR comes from a man aged 18 to 29 with HIV. In DNA, the CDR3 is TGTGCCAGCAGTCGAACTAGCGGGAGATCCGGGGAGCTGTTTTTT. Translating gives CASSRTSGRSGELFF.